The T cell receptor beta chain under discussion was sequenced for a study of blood T cell repertoires in COVID-19. The wider study: PBMCs, B-cell-depleted T cells, or T cells provided the cDNA or gDNA that made up the material.

This clone was counted once. Germline CDR1 MNHEY, CDR2 SVGAGI. CDR3 length: 15 residues. The V end lost 0 bases, the J end lost 10 bases, and 13 bases lay between the germline ends. Libraries were prepared by immunoSEQ multiplex PCR; TCRdb keeps only in-frame clonotypes and omits some of them. Among hundreds of thousands of clones listed, 88% were seen once. Input material: peripheral blood. The TCR originated in a human donor in a cohort sampled during active COVID-19. This sequence joins TRBV6-5 and TRBJ1-6; no firm D call. The CDR3 sequence is CASSYSPRVGSPLHF. DNA for the CDR3: TGTGCCAGCAGTTACTCGCCGAGGGTAGGATCACCCCTCCACTTT.